This TCR beta chain was captured in a study of OX40 agonist ivuxolimab in advanced cancers. Trimming at V came to 8 bases and at J to 6 bases, leaving 6 bases not matched to a gene. The CDR3 consists of 12 residues. Per germline, CDR1 MNHEY and CDR2 SVGAGI. Overall study findings and caveats: Partial responders treated at 0.1-3.0 mg/kg exhibited clonal expansion among the lowest measured. CD4+ and CD8+ blood T cells expanded clonally by week 6 at 0.1 to 3.0 mg/kg.

Data came from immunoSEQ multiplex PCR; TCRdb stores just in-frame clones and leaves some out. The top ten hold around 1.1% of the sample, which has tens of thousands of clones, around four fifths seen once. Comment on this clone: The antigen is undetermined.

The chain is built from TRBV6-5 and TRBJ1-2; TRBD1 agrees at 7 bases. Material: CD4+ or CD8+ T cells sorted from blood, obtained in a trial of the OX40 agonist ivuxolimab. This clonotype was sampled from an adult with an advanced solid tumor such as melanoma, head and neck, liver or kidney cancer. The CDR3 DNA reads as TGTGCCAGCGTAAACAGGGGTAATGGCTACACCTTC. This encodes CASVNRGNGYTF.